The rows below give T cell receptor beta chains drawn from one sample of a study of cytomegalovirus exposure and HLA in healthy donors. The protocol was immunoSEQ multiplex PCR, while the TCRdb copy is restricted to in-frame clones and leaves out a portion. Of roughly 220,000 clones listed, approximately 88% are singletons. Sequences were obtained from PBMCs. These receptors were collected from a woman in her thirties in good health and CMV-seropositive. Both conserved end residues are part of each CDR3. The order of the fields is D gene, clone size, J gene, V gene, CDR3 DNA, CDR3 protein. The D gene is left open where the match is weak. The listing skips clone size in some rows; elsewhere it reads once, few, many or a size class.

D: -; size: -; J: TRBJ2-5; V: TRBV28; DNA: TGTGCCAGCAGTTTATTCGGACCTTCAGGGGAGACCCAGTACTTC; CDR3: CASSLFGPSGETQYF
D: TRBD1; size: -; J: TRBJ1-4; V: TRBV10-1; DNA: TGCGCCAGCAGTGACAGGGGGCAAGAAAAACTGTTTTTT; CDR3: CASSDRGQEKLFF
D: TRBD1; size: -; J: TRBJ2-3; V: TRBV25-1; DNA: TGTGCCAGCAGTGTGGGACAGGTGGCAGATACGCAGTATTTT; CDR3: CASSVGQVADTQYF
D: -; size: -; J: TRBJ2-7; V: TRBV11-2; DNA: TGTGCCAGCAGCTTAGGTTCGTCCGAGGACGAGCAGTACTTC; CDR3: CASSLGSSEDEQYF
D: -; size: -; J: TRBJ1-4; V: TRBV2; DNA: TGTGCCAGCAGCACTCAGGGGTTACGGGAAAAACTGTTTTTT; CDR3: CASSTQGLREKLFF
D: TRBD1; size: few; J: TRBJ1-2; V: TRBV5-1; DNA: TGCGCCAGCTCGACAGGGGCAAACTATGGCTACACCTTC; CDR3: CASSTGANYGYTF
D: -; size: -; J: TRBJ2-6; V: TRBV30; DNA: TGTGCCTGGAGTGTAAGTGGGGCCAACGTCCTGACTTTC; CDR3: CAWSVSGANVLTF
D: TRBD1; size: -; J: TRBJ1-5; V: TRBV28; DNA: TGTGCCAGCAGTTTCGGGCAGGGGGCTGATCAGCCCCAGCATTTT; CDR3: CASSFGQGADQPQHF
D: -; size: -; J: TRBJ2-7; V: TRBV4-1; DNA: TGCGCCAGCAGCCAAGTGGAGGGTAACTCCTACGAGCAGTACTTC; CDR3: CASSQVEGNSYEQYF
D: -; size: few; J: TRBJ2-5; V: TRBV30; DNA: TGTGCCTGGAGTCGTGGAAATCAAGAGACCCAGTACTTC; CDR3: CAWSRGNQETQYF
D: -; size: few; J: TRBJ2-1; V: TRBV28; DNA: TGTGCCAGCAGTTCACTATCCAGCTCCTACAATGAGCAGTTCTTC; CDR3: CASSSLSSSYNEQFF
D: TRBD2; size: -; J: TRBJ2-5; V: TRBV6-5; DNA: TGTGCCAGCAGAGGGACTAGCGGGGATCAAGAGACCCAGTACTTC; CDR3: CASRGTSGDQETQYF
D: -; size: -; J: TRBJ1-1; V: TRBV5-1; DNA: TGCGCCAGCAGCTTGTCGACTTCAGCTGAAGCTTTCTTT; CDR3: CASSLSTSAEAFF
D: TRBD1; size: once; J: TRBJ2-7; V: TRBV18; DNA: TGTGCCAGCTCACCTTCTCAGGGGGCGAATAACTACGAGCAGTACTTC; CDR3: CASSPSQGANNYEQYF
D: -; size: -; J: TRBJ1-2; V: TRBV30; DNA: TGTGCCTGGGGATTCCCAGCCACTAACTATGGCTACACCTTC; CDR3: CAWGFPATNYGYTF
D: -; size: -; J: TRBJ2-7; V: TRBV6-5; DNA: TGTGCCAGCAGTTATAACCGCTTCACCTACGAGCAGTACTTC; CDR3: CASSYNRFTYEQYF
D: -; size: -; J: TRBJ2-1; V: TRBV11-1; DNA: TGTGCCAGCAGCTTACACGGGTACAATGAGCAGTTCTTC; CDR3: CASSLHGYNEQFF
D: -; size: -; J: TRBJ2-5; V: TRBV5-3; DNA: TGTGCCAGAAGGCGGACCACCCACCAAGAGACCCAGTACTTC; CDR3: CARRRTTHQETQYF
D: -; size: -; J: TRBJ1-1; V: TRBV5-6; DNA: TGTGCCAGCAGCTTGGGGACCGGTAGGAGCAACACTGAAGCTTTCTTT; CDR3: CASSLGTGRSNTEAFF
D: TRBD2; size: -; J: TRBJ2-3; V: TRBV30; DNA: TGTGCCTGGAGTGTTCGACTAGCGGGCACAGATACGCAGTATTTT; CDR3: CAWSVRLAGTDTQYF
D: -; size: -; J: TRBJ2-7; V: TRBV9; DNA: TGTGCCAGCAGCTCTAATCCAGGGGCCCCAGCCTACGAGCAGTACTTC; CDR3: CASSSNPGAPAYEQYF
D: TRBD2; size: -; J: TRBJ2-3; V: TRBV27; DNA: TGTGCCAGCAGTTCACTAGCGGGAGGAACACCGACAGATACGCAGTATTTT; CDR3: CASSSLAGGTPTDTQYF
D: TRBD2; size: -; J: TRBJ2-7; V: TRBV2; DNA: TGTGCCAGCAAAACTAGCGGGAGTACCTACGAGCAGTACTTC; CDR3: CASKTSGSTYEQYF
D: TRBD2; size: -; J: TRBJ2-1; V: TRBV9; DNA: TGTGCCAGCAGCGCCAATGTACTAGCGGGAGGCCTTGAGCAGTTCTTC; CDR3: CASSANVLAGGLEQFF
D: -; size: once; J: TRBJ2-3; V: TRBV4-3; DNA: TGCGCCAGCAGCCAAAACCCACAGCTGGGGGGTTTCACAGATACGCAGTATTTT; CDR3: CASSQNPQLGGFTDTQYF
D: -; size: -; J: TRBJ2-5; V: TRBV25-1; DNA: TGTGCCAGCAGTGTACGGGAGTTTCAAGAGACCCAGTACTTC; CDR3: CASSVREFQETQYF
D: TRBD1; size: -; J: TRBJ2-5; V: TRBV7-9; DNA: TGTGCCAGCAGCTTTCCCGGGACAGCTCAAGAGACCCAGTACTTC; CDR3: CASSFPGTAQETQYF
D: -; size: -; J: TRBJ1-1; V: TRBV5-1; DNA: TGCGCCAGCAGCTTGGAGGACAGCCACACTGAAGCTTTCTTT; CDR3: CASSLEDSHTEAFF
D: -; size: -; J: TRBJ2-3; V: TRBV25-1; DNA: TGTGCCAGCAGCTGGGTTGGCACAGATACGCAGTATTTT; CDR3: CASSWVGTDTQYF
D: -; size: once; J: TRBJ2-3; V: TRBV27; DNA: TGTGCCAGCAGTTCCGCCGGGGCCGATACGCAGTATTTT; CDR3: CASSSAGADTQYF
D: TRBD1; size: -; J: TRBJ1-2; V: TRBV7-9; DNA: TGTGCCAGCAGCTTAGCGGGACAGGGGGTTGTGGGCTACACCTTC; CDR3: CASSLAGQGVVGYTF
D: -; size: -; J: TRBJ1-2; V: TRBV2; DNA: TGTGCCAGCAGTCTGACTGCGGCGAGGGGCTACACCTTC; CDR3: CASSLTAARGYTF
D: -; size: -; J: TRBJ2-5; V: TRBV14; DNA: TGTGCCAGCAGCCCTTCTACGGAGACCCAGTACTTC; CDR3: CASSPSTETQYF
D: -; size: -; J: TRBJ2-3; V: TRBV27; DNA: TGTGCCAGCAGTTTTCCCTTGGCACCTCATACGCAGTATTTT; CDR3: CASSFPLAPHTQYF
D: TRBD2; size: -; J: TRBJ2-7; V: TRBV10-2; DNA: TGCGCCGTACGACTAGCGGGGGAGGACGAGCAGTACTTC; CDR3: CAVRLAGEDEQYF
D: -; size: -; J: TRBJ2-1; V: TRBV10-3; DNA: TGTGCCATCAGTGAGTCGGCGCAGAGCTCCTACAATGAGCAGTTCTTC; CDR3: CAISESAQSSYNEQFF
D: -; size: few; J: TRBJ2-2; V: TRBV6-1; DNA: TGTGCCAGCAACCCCCGGGAAGCCGGGGAGCTGTTTTTT; CDR3: CASNPREAGELFF
D: TRBD2; size: -; J: TRBJ2-1; V: TRBV27; DNA: TGTGCGACGGGACTACCCAATGAGCAGTTCTTC; CDR3: CATGLPNEQFF
D: TRBD1; size: once; J: TRBJ2-7; V: TRBV28; DNA: TGTGCCAGCAGCCGGACAGGGGGCTCCTACGAGCAGTACTTC; CDR3: CASSRTGGSYEQYF
D: -; size: -; J: TRBJ2-1; V: TRBV5-6; DNA: TGTGCCAGCAGCCCCTTTGGTTCGAGCTCCTACAATGAGCAGTTCTTC; CDR3: CASSPFGSSSYNEQFF
D: -; size: few; J: TRBJ1-4; V: TRBV6-6; DNA: TGTGCCAGCACCACATCCCTTAATGGGATGGGGAAACTGTTTTTT; CDR3: CASTTSLNGMGKLFF
D: TRBD2; size: -; J: TRBJ2-7; V: TRBV27; DNA: TGTGCCAGCAGTCACGCCGGGGGGGAGCAGTACTTC; CDR3: CASSHAGGEQYF
D: -; size: -; J: TRBJ2-7; V: TRBV27; DNA: TGTGCCAGCAGTCCCGGGGGTGGGGGATCCTACGAGCAGTACTTC; CDR3: CASSPGGGGSYEQYF
D: -; size: -; J: TRBJ2-7; V: TRBV5-4; DNA: TGTGCCAGCAGCTTGACAGGCTACGAGCAGTACTTC; CDR3: CASSLTGYEQYF
D: -; size: -; J: TRBJ1-1; V: TRBV11-2; DNA: TGTGCCAGCAGCTCGGGCGCCTTGAACACTGAAGCTTTCTTT; CDR3: CASSSGALNTEAFF
D: TRBD1; size: few; J: TRBJ1-2; V: TRBV5-1; DNA: TGCGCCAGCAGCTTACAGGGGGAACACTATGGCTACACCTTC; CDR3: CASSLQGEHYGYTF